This TCR beta chain was sequenced in a study of T cell changes during pregnancy in multiple sclerosis. The method was immunoSEQ multiplex PCR; TCRdb's version includes in-frame clones alone and lacks a portion of them. The sample has around 35,000 clones, 85% to 95% seen once; the top ten hold approximately 0.38%. The V gene lost 0 bases and the J gene lost 3 bases, with 19 bases spanning the gap. The CDR3 is 17 residues long. Germline V gene data show CDR1 as SGHRS and CDR2 as YFSETQ. Source: CD4+ T cells from peripheral blood mononuclear cells, taken in the second trimester of pregnancy. This TCR was sampled from a female donor with multiple sclerosis, enrolled in a pregnancy study. This rearrangement joins TRBV5-1 to TRBJ2-7, with TRBD1 as a possible D gene (6 bases). The CDR3 reads CASSLATDSRSIYEQYF. DNA for the CDR3: TGCGCCAGCAGCTTGGCCACGGACAGCCGGTCTATCTACGAGCAGTACTTC.